Presented here are 10 T cell receptor beta chains from one specimen sequenced in a study of human T cells and chemical hapten exposure. Time point described: patch test 1, 2 weeks after DPC sensitization. The treatment denotes: therapeutic diphenylcyclopropenone sensitization with weekly scalp DPC. TCRdb recomputed calls from the RACE reads with MiXCR, one row per CDR3 protein. The table has 180,000 or so distinct CDR3 sequences, about 14% seen once. The specimen was whole blood, collected in connection with sensitization to the hapten diphenylcyclopropenone (DPC). These receptors all stem from a woman in her thirties with alopecia areata. Some clones in this sample may be carry-over from other donors' samples.

This clonotype came up a few times. This chain joins TRBV5-1 and TRBJ2-3; a possible D gene is TRBD1 (5 bases). Germline V gene data show CDR1 as SGHRS and CDR2 as YFSETQ. The CDR3 is 15 residues long. The V gene lost 3 bases and the J gene lost 1 base, with 12 bases spanning the gap. DNA for the CDR3: TGCGCCAGCAGCTCCGCTGGGGCCCGCACAGATACGCAGTATTTT. It specifies CASSSAGARTDTQYF.

J is TRBJ1-1 and V is TRBV6-6; D is unclear. Trimming removed 2 bases from V and 1 base from J, with 8 bases in between. This CDR3 is built from 14 residues. Germline CDR1 and CDR2: MNHNY and SVGAGI (reference sequence). CDR3 sequence reads: CASSYELRNTEAFF. The CDR3 coding sequence is TGTGCCAGCAGTTACGAACTAAGGAACACTGAAGCTTTCTTT.

The rearrangement uses TRBV4-2 and TRBJ2-3; D is ambiguous. Trimming took off 0 bases at V and 3 bases at J, with 13 bases between the two ends. The CDR3 has 16 amino acids. CDR1 is LGHNA and CDR2 is YNFKEQ in the germline V gene. The CDR3 reads CASSQDPGFGTDTQYF. In DNA form, the CDR3 reads TGTGCCAGCAGCCAAGATCCGGGTTTCGGGACAGATACGCAGTATTTT.

There are a few counts of this clonotype. The CDR3 sequence: CSVAGVSGEDGSYNEQFF. CDR3 nucleotide sequence: TGCAGCGTTGCCGGAGTGAGCGGGGAGGACGGCTCCTACAATGAGCAGTTCTTC. The gene calls are TRBV29-1 and TRBJ2-1, with 7 nucleotides matching TRBD2. Germline lookup yields CDR1 SQVTM and CDR2 ANQGSEA. This CDR3 has 18 residues. After removal of 4 bases from V and 0 bases from J, the junction contained 15 bases not matched to a gene.

This clonotype was seen a handful of times. J is TRBJ1-4 and V is TRBV20-1; D call uncertain. This CDR3 contains 13 residues. CDR1 and CDR2 from the germline V gene are DFQATT and SNEGSKA (reference sequence). V lost 0 bases to trimming and J lost 8 bases, with 10 bases between them. CDR3 in amino acids: CSARDSPGEKLFF. The CDR3 bases are TGCAGTGCTAGAGATAGCCCTGGGGAAAAACTGTTTTTT.

The chain carries TRBV7-9 and TRBJ2-7, with D perhaps matching TRBD2 (7 bases). V lost 2 bases and J 3 bases, leaving 11 bases between the germline ends. Germline V gene sequence: CDR1 SEHNR, CDR2 FQNEAQ (reference sequence). This CDR3 is built from 14 residues. The CDR3 nucleotides read TGTGCCAGCAGCTTAACGGGGGGCTTCTACGAGCAGTACTTC. It yields the protein CASSLTGGFYEQYF.

The CDR3 DNA sequence: TGTGCCATCCGGACTGGGGGGAGGGCCAACGTCCTGACTTTC. Translated, it gives CAIRTGGRANVLTF. The chain carries TRBV6-2 or TRBV6-3 and TRBJ2-6; a possible D gene is TRBD2 (6 bases). The ends were cut back, 10 bases at V and 5 bases at J, with 15 bases in the middle. The length of the CDR3 is 14 residues. CDR1 is MNHEY, CDR2 SVGEGT, per germline.

This clonotype has at least ten counts. This chain links TRBV5-6 with TRBJ1-3; D call uncertain. With 1 base removed from V and 0 bases from J, the gap between germline ends came to 8 bases. The CDR3 covers 15 residues. The germline V gene has CDR1 SGHDT and CDR2 YYEEEE. CDR3 DNA sequence: TGTGCCAGCAGCTTGTTTGGCCTCTCTGGAAACACCATATATTTT. It translates to CASSLFGLSGNTIYF.

The chain combines TRBV20-1 with TRBJ2-7; D may be TRBD2 (5 bases). Germline V CDR1 and CDR2: DFQATT, SNEGSKA (reference sequence). The V end lost 2 bases, the J end lost 9 bases, and 20 bases lay between the germline ends. The CDR3 covers 14 residues. The CDR3 reads CSARPPGTGRGQYF. The CDR3 nucleotides are TGCAGTGCTAGACCCCCTGGAACCGGTCGGGGGCAGTACTTC.

The CDR3 sequence is CASSQVTGAYSSGNTIYF. CDR3 coding DNA: TGTGCCAGCAGCCAAGTTACAGGGGCCTACTCCTCTGGAAACACCATATATTTT. The V gene is TRBV14, the J gene TRBJ1-3; TRBD1 matches 7 bases. V shed 1 base and J 0 bases; nucleotides not matched to a gene: 9. CDR3 size: 18 residues. CDR1 and CDR2 from the germline V gene are SGHDN and FVKESK.